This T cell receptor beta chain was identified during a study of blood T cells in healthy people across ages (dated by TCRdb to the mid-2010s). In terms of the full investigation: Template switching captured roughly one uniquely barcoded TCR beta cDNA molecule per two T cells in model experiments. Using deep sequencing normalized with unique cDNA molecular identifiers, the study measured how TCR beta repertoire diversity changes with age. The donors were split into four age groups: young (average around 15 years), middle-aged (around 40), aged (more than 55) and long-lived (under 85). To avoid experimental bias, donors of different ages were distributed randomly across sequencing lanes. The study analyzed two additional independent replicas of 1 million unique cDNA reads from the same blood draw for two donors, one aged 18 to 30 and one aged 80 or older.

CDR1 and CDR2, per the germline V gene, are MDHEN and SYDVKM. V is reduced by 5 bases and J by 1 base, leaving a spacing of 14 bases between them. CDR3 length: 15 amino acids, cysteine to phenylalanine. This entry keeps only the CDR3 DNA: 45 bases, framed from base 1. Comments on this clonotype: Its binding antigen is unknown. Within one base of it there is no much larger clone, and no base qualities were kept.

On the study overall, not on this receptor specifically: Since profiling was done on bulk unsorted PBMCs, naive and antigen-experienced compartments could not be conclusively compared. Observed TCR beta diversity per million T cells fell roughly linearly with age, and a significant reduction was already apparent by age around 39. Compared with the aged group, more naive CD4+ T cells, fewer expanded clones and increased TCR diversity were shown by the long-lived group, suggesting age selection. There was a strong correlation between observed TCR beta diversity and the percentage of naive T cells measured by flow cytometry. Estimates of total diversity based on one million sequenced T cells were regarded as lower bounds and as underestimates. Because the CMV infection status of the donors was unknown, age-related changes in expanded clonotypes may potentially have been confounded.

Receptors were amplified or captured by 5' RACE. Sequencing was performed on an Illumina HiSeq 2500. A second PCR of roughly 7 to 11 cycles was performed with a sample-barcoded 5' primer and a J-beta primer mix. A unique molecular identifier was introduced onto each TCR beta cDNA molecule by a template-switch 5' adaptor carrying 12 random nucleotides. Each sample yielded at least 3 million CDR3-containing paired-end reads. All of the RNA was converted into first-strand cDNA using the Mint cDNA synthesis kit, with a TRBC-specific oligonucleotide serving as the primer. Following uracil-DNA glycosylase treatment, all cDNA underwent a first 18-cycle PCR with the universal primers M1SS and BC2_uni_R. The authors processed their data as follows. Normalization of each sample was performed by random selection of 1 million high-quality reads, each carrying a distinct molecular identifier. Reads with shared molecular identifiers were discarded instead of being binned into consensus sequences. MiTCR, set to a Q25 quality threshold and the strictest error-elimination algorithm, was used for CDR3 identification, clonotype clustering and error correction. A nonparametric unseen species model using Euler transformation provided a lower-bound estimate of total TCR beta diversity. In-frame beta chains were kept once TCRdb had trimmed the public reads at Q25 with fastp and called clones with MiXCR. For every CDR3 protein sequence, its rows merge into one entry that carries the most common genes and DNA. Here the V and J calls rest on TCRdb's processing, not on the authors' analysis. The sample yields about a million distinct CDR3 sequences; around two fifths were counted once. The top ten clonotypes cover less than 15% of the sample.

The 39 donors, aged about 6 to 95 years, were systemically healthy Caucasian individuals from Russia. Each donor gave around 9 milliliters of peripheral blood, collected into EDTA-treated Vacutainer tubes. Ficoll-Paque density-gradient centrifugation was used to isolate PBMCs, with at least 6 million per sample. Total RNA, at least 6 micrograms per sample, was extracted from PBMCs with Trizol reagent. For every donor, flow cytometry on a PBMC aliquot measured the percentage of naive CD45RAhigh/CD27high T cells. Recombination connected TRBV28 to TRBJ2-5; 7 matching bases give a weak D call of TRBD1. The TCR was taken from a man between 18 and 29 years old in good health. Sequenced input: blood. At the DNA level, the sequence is TGTGCCAGCAGTCCCGGGCGGGACAGCCAAGAGACCCAGTACTTC. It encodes CASSPGRDSQETQYF.